This entry lists 4 T cell receptor beta chains sequenced from one sample in a study of CD8+ T cells in alopecia areata. This sample's treatment: oral pan-JAK inhibitor, 5-10 mg twice daily. Extraction and reverse transcription of RNA yielded cDNA as the sequencing template. Assay used: immunoSEQ multiplex PCR; TCRdb lists only in-frame clones, some missing. The data show approximately 130,000 clones, approximately 60% seen once. The sequencing here drew on CD4+ T cells sorted from blood, taken at week 4, from a patient treated with tofacitinib. The source of these receptors is a human donor with alopecia areata.

This chain links TRBV5-1 with TRBJ1-2, with D uncertain. The CDR3 sequence is 14 residues long. Trimming shortened V by 0 bases and J by 2 bases, and 8 bases separated the two germline ends. Germline V gene sequence: CDR1 SGHRS, CDR2 YFSETQ. CDR3 region: CASSLAGENYGYTF. The DNA for the CDR3 is TGCGCCAGCAGCTTGGCTGGGGAGAACTATGGCTACACCTTC. Supplemented by reference TRBV5-1 and TRBJ1-2, the full variable domain reads KAGVTQTPRYLIKTRGQQVTLSCSPISGHRSVSWYQQTPGQGLQFLFEYFSETQRNKGNFPGRFSGRQFSNSRSEMNVSTLELGDSALYLCASSLAGENYGYTFGSGTRLTVV.

This clone was seen just once. The chain is built from TRBV4-2 and TRBJ2-5; weak D call: TRBD2 (7 bases). The DNA end is more similar to TRBJ2-7, so the J call may be wrong. Germline V gene sequence: CDR1 LGHNA, CDR2 YNFKEQ. This CDR3 comprises 13 residues. The CDR3 protein is CASSPEGGYEQYF. In nucleotides, the CDR3 is TGTGCCAGCAGCCCAGAGGGGGGGTACGAGCAGTACTTC.

V is TRBV2 and J is TRBJ1-5; TRBD1 is a possible D gene (6 bases). Trimming shortened V by 6 bases and J by 3 bases, and 18 bases separated the two germline ends. Germline V CDR1 and CDR2: SNHLY, FYNNEI. The CDR3 has 16 amino acids. The CDR3 DNA sequence: TGTGCCAGCAGGAAACAGGGAGCCCTGTACAATCAGCCCCAGCATTTT. It yields the protein CASRKQGALYNQPQHF.

This clone was recorded once. The chain employs TRBV5-4 and TRBJ2-2; 10 nucleotides align to TRBD2. This CDR3 has 16 residues. J lost 4 bases, V lost 5 bases, and 8 bases had no gene match. Per germline, CDR1 SGHNT and CDR2 YYREEE (reference sequence). The CDR3 is CASRLPASGGTGELFF. The CDR3 bases are TGTGCCAGCAGGCTCCCCGCTAGCGGGGGCACCGGGGAGCTGTTTTTT.